This TCR beta chain was sequenced in a study of blood T cell repertoires in COVID-19. Looked up from germline, CDR1 is KGHDR and CDR2 is SFDVKD. V shed 4 bases and J shed 1 base, with 9 bases lying between them. The CDR3 spans 14 residues. Produced via immunoSEQ multiplex PCR; TCRdb's table is partial and in-frame only. The sample consists of roughly 250,000 clones, about 90% of them appearing once. The chain combines TRBV24-1 with TRBJ1-2; weak D call: TRBD1 (5 bases). Sequenced: peripheral blood. This TCR was sampled from a woman in her fifties or sixties with acute or convalescent COVID-19. CDR3 sequence (DNA): TGTGCCACCAGTGAGCCGGGACTTAACTATGGCTACACCTTC. Translated: CATSEPGLNYGYTF.